These T cell receptor beta chains were read from a single sample in a study of blood T cells in healthy people across ages. One entry per CDR3 protein results from TCRdb running MiXCR on the 5' RACE reads. The sample consists of around 1,700,000 distinct CDR3 sequences, 28% of them appearing once. The sample taken for sequencing was blood. These receptors originate from a woman aged 25 to 39 in good health. CDR3s include the opening cysteine and the closing phenylalanine or tryptophan. The D gene is left open where the match is weak. The size field is filled for only some rows; it gives once, few, many or a size class.

d_call j_call clone_size v_call cdr3_aa cdr3_nt
TRBD1 TRBJ1-2 NA TRBV3-1 CASSQDPGTGTGRYGYTF TGTGCCAGCAGCCAAGATCCTGGAACCGGGACAGGGCGCTATGGCTACACCTTC
NA TRBJ2-1 NA TRBV5-1 CASSLEVGPGYEQFF TGCGCCAGCAGCTTGGAAGTAGGCCCTGGCTATGAGCAGTTCTTC
NA TRBJ1-1 NA TRBV12-3/TRBV12-4 CASSLSRQLNTEAFF TGTGCCAGCAGTTTAAGTAGGCAGCTGAACACTGAAGCTTTCTTT
TRBD2 TRBJ2-3 NA TRBV7-2 CASSRTSGRMFSSTDTQYF TGTGCCAGCAGTCGGACTAGCGGGAGGATGTTCTCTAGCACAGATACGCAGTATTTT
TRBD1 TRBJ2-3 few TRBV7-9 CASSSRDRGSITDTQYF TGTGCCAGCAGCTCCCGGGACAGGGGGAGTATCACAGATACGCAGTATTTT
NA TRBJ1-1 NA TRBV11-2 CASSLEVRRTEAFF TGTGCCAGCAGCTTAGAAGTTAGGCGTACTGAAGCTTTCTTT
NA TRBJ2-1 NA TRBV20-1 CSARDRRGTYNEQFF TGCAGTGCTAGAGATCGGCGCGGGACCTACAATGAGCAGTTCTTC
NA TRBJ1-2 many TRBV27 CASTPNPDENYGYTF TGTGCCAGCACTCCCAACCCAGACGAGAACTATGGCTACACCTTC
NA TRBJ1-5 NA TRBV19 CASRTTRVRNQPQHF TGTGCCAGTAGGACGACCAGGGTCCGTAATCAGCCCCAGCATTTT
NA TRBJ1-4 few TRBV29-1 CSVGRGGEKLFF TGCAGCGTTGGAAGGGGGGGAGAAAAACTGTTTTTT
NA TRBJ2-7 few TRBV12-3/TRBV12-4 CASRFTPEHYEQYF TGTGCCAGCAGGTTCACACCCGAACACTACGAGCAGTACTTC
NA TRBJ2-1 many TRBV6-4 CASSLDQNNEQFF TGTGCCAGCAGTCTCGACCAGAACAATGAGCAGTTCTTC
TRBD1 TRBJ1-2 NA TRBV20-1 CSAGTADRDGYTF TGCAGTGCTGGAACCGCCGACAGGGATGGCTACACCTTC
NA TRBJ2-1 NA TRBV20-1 CSAGQQGEQFF TGCAGTGCTGGACAGCAGGGTGAGCAGTTCTTC
NA TRBJ2-7 many TRBV29-1 CSVGERSYEQYF TGCAGCGTGGGAGAGAGGTCCTACGAGCAGTACTTC
NA TRBJ2-1 few TRBV2 CASNLVGGNEQFF TGTGCCAGCAACCTGGTCGGCGGAAATGAGCAGTTCTTC
NA TRBJ2-1 few TRBV7-3 CASSLTTGAYNEQFF TGTGCCAGCAGCTTAACTACGGGGGCCTACAATGAGCAGTTCTTC
NA TRBJ2-7 NA TRBV5-5 CASSLDQDGDISSYEQYF TGTGCCAGCAGCTTGGATCAAGACGGGGACATCAGCTCCTACGAGCAGTACTTC
NA TRBJ1-1 few TRBV28 CASKAGPYTEAFF TGTGCCAGCAAGGCGGGTCCGTACACTGAAGCTTTCTTT
NA TRBJ2-2 NA TRBV6-5 CASKNTGELFF TGTGCCAGCAAGAACACCGGGGAGCTGTTTTTT
TRBD1 TRBJ2-5 few TRBV6-2/TRBV6-3 CASTATGQGGREFF TGTGCCAGCACCGCGACGGGACAGGGTGGTAGGGAGTTCTTC
TRBD1 TRBJ2-2 NA TRBV5-1 CASSSDRGSTGELFF TGCGCCAGCAGCTCGGACAGGGGGAGCACCGGGGAGCTGTTTTTT
TRBD2 TRBJ2-7 many TRBV4-2 CASSQVSSGGRDEQYF TGTGCCAGCAGCCAAGTTAGTAGCGGGGGGAGGGACGAGCAGTACTTC
TRBD2 TRBJ2-3 few TRBV18 CASSPAVAGGNTQYF TGTGCCAGCTCACCCGCAGTAGCGGGAGGAAATACGCAGTATTTT
NA TRBJ1-1 many TRBV5-1 CASSPGEGTEAFF TGTGCCAGCAGCCCTGGGGAGGGCACTGAAGCTTTCTTT
NA TRBJ1-2 few TRBV7-2 CASRTVANYGYTF TGTGCCAGCCGGACCGTTGCTAACTATGGCTACACCTTC
NA TRBJ1-2 many TRBV6-2/TRBV6-3 CASSYRPAGYNYGYTF TGTGCCAGCAGTTACCGGCCCGCGGGTTATAACTATGGCTACACCTTC
NA TRBJ1-2 few TRBV5-5 CASSSYSSDYGYTF TGTGCCAGCAGCTCTTACAGCTCAGACTATGGCTACACCTTC
NA TRBJ2-1 few TRBV7-2 CASSLGGLAPETQFF TGTGCCAGCAGCTTAGGGGGTCTCGCGCCGGAAACCCAGTTCTTC
NA TRBJ1-5 NA TRBV19 CASIGQTNQPQHF TGTGCCAGTATCGGACAGACCAATCAGCCCCAGCATTTT
TRBD1 TRBJ2-5 few TRBV27 CASRVGTGGLKTQYF TGTGCCAGCAGAGTCGGGACAGGGGGCTTAAAGACCCAGTACTTC
TRBD2 TRBJ2-1 NA TRBV7-2 CASRNPLAGGYNEQFF TGTGCCAGCAGGAACCCGCTCGCGGGGGGCTACAATGAGCAGTTCTTC
NA TRBJ1-5 many TRBV6-5 CASSRGSNQPQHF TGTGCCAGCAGCAGGGGAAGCAATCAGCCCCAGCATTTT
NA TRBJ1-4 few TRBV27 CASRSLGATNEKLFF TGTGCCAGCAGGAGCTTGGGTGCAACTAATGAAAAACTGTTTTTT
TRBD1 TRBJ1-2 once TRBV7-2 CASSPQIGQGGYTF TGTGCCAGCAGCCCCCAAATCGGACAGGGGGGCTACACCTTC
NA TRBJ2-7 NA TRBV20-1 CSASTFDGWAEQYF TGCAGTGCTTCGACCTTCGACGGTTGGGCCGAGCAGTACTTC
TRBD2 TRBJ2-4 NA TRBV29-1 CSVHEKGLAFSEKDIQYF TGCAGCGTTCACGAAAAGGGACTAGCGTTTTCGGAGAAGGACATTCAGTACTTC
TRBD2 TRBJ2-7 many TRBV14 CASSQGGTRRYEQYF TGTGCCAGCAGCCAAGGTGGGACTAGACGATACGAGCAGTACTTC
NA TRBJ1-3 NA TRBV12-3/TRBV12-4 CASSLDRRRSGNTIYF TGTGCCAGCAGTTTAGACCGGCGCCGCTCTGGAAACACCATATATTTT
TRBD1 TRBJ1-2 NA TRBV27 CASSWSKGTGRRNDGYTF TGTGCCAGCAGTTGGAGCAAAGGGACAGGGAGAAGAAATGATGGCTACACCTTC
NA TRBJ1-2 NA TRBV3-1 CASSQDRTEPFYGYTF TGTGCCAGCAGCCAGGACCGGACAGAGCCCTTCTATGGCTACACCTTC
NA TRBJ2-6 NA TRBV2 CASCLPRDTLKANVLTF TGTGCCAGCTGTCTACCGAGGGACACCCTAAAAGCCAACGTCCTGACTTTC
NA TRBJ1-1 few TRBV7-9 CASSLAPGAEAFF TGTGCCAGCAGCTTAGCTCCAGGGGCTGAAGCTTTCTTT
TRBD2 TRBJ2-3 NA TRBV6-1 CASSEGRTSGGSTDTQYF TGTGCCAGCAGTGAAGGGAGAACTAGCGGGGGTAGCACAGATACGCAGTATTTT
NA TRBJ2-7 few TRBV7-6 CASSLESAQAPSYEQYF TGTGCCAGCAGCTTAGAATCGGCGCAGGCACCCTCCTACGAGCAGTACTTC
NA TRBJ2-4 few TRBV5-1 CASSLGQINEQYF TGCGCCAGCAGCCTCGGACAGATCAATGAGCAGTACTTC
TRBD2 TRBJ2-1 few TRBV30 CALGSSFRGGRGEQFF TGTGCCCTGGGCAGCTCCTTCCGGGGGGGCCGGGGAGAGCAGTTCTTC
TRBD2 TRBJ2-5 few TRBV11-2 CASGASGDQETQYF TGTGCCAGCGGCGCTAGCGGGGACCAAGAGACCCAGTACTTC
NA TRBJ1-5 NA TRBV5-6 CASSRRGRNQPQHF TGTGCCAGCAGTAGGAGGGGCCGCAATCAGCCCCAGCATTTT
NA TRBJ1-5 few TRBV2 CASTYTGLNQPQHF TGTGCCAGCACCTACACCGGGTTAAATCAGCCCCAGCATTTT
TRBD2 TRBJ2-7 few TRBV7-8 CASSLGRTSGRNRNEQYF TGTGCCAGCAGCTTAGGCAGGACTAGCGGGAGAAATCGTAACGAGCAGTACTTC
NA TRBJ2-5 many TRBV9 CASSVSIQETQYF TGTGCCAGCAGCGTATCCATCCAAGAGACCCAGTACTTC
TRBD2 TRBJ2-1 few TRBV30 CAWSARLAGAPGGEQFF TGTGCCTGGAGTGCCCGACTAGCGGGGGCCCCGGGGGGTGAGCAGTTCTTC
TRBD1 TRBJ1-2 NA TRBV18 CASSPVTGASWGYTF TGTGCCAGCTCACCAGTGACAGGGGCCTCTTGGGGCTACACCTTC